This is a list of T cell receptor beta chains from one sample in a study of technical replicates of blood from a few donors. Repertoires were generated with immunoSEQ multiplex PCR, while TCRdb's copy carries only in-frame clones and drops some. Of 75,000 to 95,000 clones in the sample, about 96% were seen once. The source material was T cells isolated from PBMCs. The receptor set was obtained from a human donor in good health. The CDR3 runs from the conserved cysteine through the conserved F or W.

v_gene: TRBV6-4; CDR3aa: CASFPGETNTEAFF
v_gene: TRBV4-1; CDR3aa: CASSQLRLVNYGYTF
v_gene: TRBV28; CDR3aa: CASSLGTSKADTQYF
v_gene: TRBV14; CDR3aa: CASRYGQGDGYTF
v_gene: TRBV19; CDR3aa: CASSTQTRVNTEAFF
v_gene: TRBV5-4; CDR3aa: CASSWVRGINTEAFF
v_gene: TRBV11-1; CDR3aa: CASLSGTGGYEQYF
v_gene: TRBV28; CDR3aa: CASSLGVDRPHQPQHF
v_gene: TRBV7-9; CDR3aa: CASSSFSGGANEQFF
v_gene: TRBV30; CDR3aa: CAWQNQETQYF
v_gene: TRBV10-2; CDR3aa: CASSPEGNEQFF
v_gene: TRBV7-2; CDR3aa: CASSFWRGSNTGELFF
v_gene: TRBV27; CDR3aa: CASSWGSSGAYNEQFF
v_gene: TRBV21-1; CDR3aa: CASTYDFNEQFF
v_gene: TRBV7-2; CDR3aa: CASSLVFSNEKLFF
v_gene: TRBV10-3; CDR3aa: CAIRQGLPYEQYF
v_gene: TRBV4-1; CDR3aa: CASSQDGDSYSNQPQHF
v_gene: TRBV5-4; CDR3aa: CASSSGGLADNEQFF
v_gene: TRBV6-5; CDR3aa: CASSRLAGAYEQYF
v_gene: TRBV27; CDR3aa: CASSLGVGGAGANVLTF
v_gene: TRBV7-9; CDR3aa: CASSLSGQGNYEQYF
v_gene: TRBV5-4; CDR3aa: CASSPRGSALNTEAFF
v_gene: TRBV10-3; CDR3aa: CAISGGRGGTPISGANVLTF
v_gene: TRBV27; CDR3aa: CASSLSGFYNEQFF
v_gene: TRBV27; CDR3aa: CASSPFRSVVNEKLFF
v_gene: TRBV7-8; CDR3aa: CASSSGQGANEKLFF
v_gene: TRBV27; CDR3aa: CASSLRGGLPYEQYF
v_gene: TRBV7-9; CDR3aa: CASSLKASTTEAFF
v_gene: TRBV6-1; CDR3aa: CASSDQINSNQPQHF
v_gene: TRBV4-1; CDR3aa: CASSPGDVNEQFF
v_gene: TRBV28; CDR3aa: CASSFGLWDRGVAEAFF
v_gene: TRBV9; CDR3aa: CASSVETSETQYF
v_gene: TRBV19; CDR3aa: CASSPERATGYTF
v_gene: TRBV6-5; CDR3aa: CASSYSDLAGEETQYF
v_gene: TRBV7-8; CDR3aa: CASSSSWRGADQPQHF
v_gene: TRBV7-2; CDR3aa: CASSFGPSGSTDTQYF
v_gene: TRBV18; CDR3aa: CASSPPSREDTIYF
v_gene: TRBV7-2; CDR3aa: CASSFGISLAYADTQYF
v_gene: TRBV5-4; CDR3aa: CASSPWMTGGNGELFF
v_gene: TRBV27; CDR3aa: CASSLGGSEGRAYEQYF
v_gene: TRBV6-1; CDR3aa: CASSGGGAGSTNEKLFF
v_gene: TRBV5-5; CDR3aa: CASSLRTASQETQYF
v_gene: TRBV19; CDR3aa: CASSIRAGSNTGELFF
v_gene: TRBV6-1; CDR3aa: CASSFGLPELQYF
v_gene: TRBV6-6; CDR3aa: CASSSGGREKNTEAFF